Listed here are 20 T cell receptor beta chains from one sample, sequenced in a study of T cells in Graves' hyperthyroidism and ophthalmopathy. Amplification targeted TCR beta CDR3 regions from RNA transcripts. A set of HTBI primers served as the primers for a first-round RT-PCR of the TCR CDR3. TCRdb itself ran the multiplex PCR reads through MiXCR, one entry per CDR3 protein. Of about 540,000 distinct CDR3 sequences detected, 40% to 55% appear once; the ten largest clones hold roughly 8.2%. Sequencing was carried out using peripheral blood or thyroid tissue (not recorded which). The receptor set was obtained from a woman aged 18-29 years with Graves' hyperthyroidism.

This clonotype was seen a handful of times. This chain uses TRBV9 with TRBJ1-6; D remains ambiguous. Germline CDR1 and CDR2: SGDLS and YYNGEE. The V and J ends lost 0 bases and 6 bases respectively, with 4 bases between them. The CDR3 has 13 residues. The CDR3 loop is CASSVEFNSPLHF. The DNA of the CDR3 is TGTGCCAGCAGCGTAGAATTTAATTCACCCCTCCACTTT.

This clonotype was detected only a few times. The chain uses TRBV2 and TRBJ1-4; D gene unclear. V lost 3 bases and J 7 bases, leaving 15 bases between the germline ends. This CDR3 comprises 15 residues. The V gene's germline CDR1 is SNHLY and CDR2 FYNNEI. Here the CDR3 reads CASSEGWGLGEKLFF. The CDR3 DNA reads TGTGCCAGCAGTGAGGGTTGGGGTTTGGGTGAAAAACTGTTTTTT.

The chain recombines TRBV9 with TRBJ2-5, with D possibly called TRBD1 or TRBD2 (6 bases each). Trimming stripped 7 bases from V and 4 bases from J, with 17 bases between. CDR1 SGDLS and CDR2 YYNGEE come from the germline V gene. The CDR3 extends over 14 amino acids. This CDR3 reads CASGGPGSRETQYF. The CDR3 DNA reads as TGTGCCAGCGGGGGGCCAGGGTCCCGAGAGACCCAGTACTTC.

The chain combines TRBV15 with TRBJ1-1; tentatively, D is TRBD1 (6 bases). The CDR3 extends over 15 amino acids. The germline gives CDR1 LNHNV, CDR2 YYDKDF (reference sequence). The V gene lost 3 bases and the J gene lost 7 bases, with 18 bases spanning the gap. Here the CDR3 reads CATSSSMQGIGEAFF. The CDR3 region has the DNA TGTGCCACCAGCAGCTCCATGCAGGGGATTGGTGAAGCTTTCTTT.

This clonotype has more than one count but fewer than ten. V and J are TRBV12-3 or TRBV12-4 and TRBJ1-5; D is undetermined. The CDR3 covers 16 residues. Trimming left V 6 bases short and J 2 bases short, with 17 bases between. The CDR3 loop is CASRALHPERNQPQHF. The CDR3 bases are TGTGCCAGCAGGGCTTTACACCCCGAGCGCAATCAGCCCCAGCATTTT.

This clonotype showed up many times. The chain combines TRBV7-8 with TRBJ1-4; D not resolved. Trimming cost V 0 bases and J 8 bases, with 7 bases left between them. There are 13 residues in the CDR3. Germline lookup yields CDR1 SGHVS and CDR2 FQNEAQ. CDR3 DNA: TGTGCCAGCAGCTTAGCGTCGGGGGAAAAACTGTTTTTT. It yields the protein CASSLASGEKLFF.

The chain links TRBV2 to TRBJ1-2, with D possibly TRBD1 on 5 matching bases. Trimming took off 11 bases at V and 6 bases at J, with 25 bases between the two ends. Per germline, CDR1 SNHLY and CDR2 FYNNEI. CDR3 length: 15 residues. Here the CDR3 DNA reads TGTGCCGGCGCTAGCTCTGGGGCTAGTCGGAATGGCTACACCTTC. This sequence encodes CAGASSGASRNGYTF.

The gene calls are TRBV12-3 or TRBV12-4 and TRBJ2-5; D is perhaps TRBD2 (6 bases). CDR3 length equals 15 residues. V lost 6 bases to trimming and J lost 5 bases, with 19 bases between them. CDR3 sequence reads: CASSHHPGDGETQYF. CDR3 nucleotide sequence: TGTGCCAGCAGCCACCACCCGGGGGATGGGGAGACCCAGTACTTC.

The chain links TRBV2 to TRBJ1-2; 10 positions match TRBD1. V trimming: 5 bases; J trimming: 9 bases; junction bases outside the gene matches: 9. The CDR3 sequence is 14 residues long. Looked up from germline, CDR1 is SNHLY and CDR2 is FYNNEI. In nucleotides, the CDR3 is TGTGCCAGCAGTTTAGGGGGACAGGGGCCTCGCTACACCTTC. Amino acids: CASSLGGQGPRYTF.

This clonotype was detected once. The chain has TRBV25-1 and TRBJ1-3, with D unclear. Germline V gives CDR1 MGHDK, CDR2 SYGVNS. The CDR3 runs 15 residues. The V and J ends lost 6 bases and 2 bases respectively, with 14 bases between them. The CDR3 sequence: CASSVAGKTGNTIYF. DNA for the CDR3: TGTGCCAGCAGCGTCGCGGGGAAAACTGGAAACACCATATATTTT.

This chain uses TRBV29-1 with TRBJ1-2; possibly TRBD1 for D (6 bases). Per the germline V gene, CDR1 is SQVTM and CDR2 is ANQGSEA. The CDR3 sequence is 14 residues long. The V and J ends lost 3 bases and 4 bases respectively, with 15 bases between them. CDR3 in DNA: TGCAGCGTTGAGCGGACAGAGCTACTCTATGGCTACACCTTC. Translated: CSVERTELLYGYTF. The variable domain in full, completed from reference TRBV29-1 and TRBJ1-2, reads SAVISQKPSRDICQRGTSLTIQCQVDSQVTMMFWYRQQPGQSLTLIATANQGSEATYESGFVIDKFPISRPNLTFSTLTVSNMSPEDSSIYLCSVERTELLYGYTFGSGTRLTVV.

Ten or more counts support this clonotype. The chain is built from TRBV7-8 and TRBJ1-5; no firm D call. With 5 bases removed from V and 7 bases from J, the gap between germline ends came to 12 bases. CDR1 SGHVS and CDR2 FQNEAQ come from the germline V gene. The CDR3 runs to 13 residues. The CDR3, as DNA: TGTGCCAGCAGCCCTAGGGCGTCCCAGCCCCAGCATTTT. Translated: CASSPRASQPQHF.

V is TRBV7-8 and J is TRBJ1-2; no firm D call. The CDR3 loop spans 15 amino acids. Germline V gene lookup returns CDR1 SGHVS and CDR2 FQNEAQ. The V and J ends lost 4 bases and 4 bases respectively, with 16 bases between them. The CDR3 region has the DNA TGTGCCAGCAGCTCTCCCAGGTTCTCCCCCTATGGCTACACCTTC. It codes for CASSSPRFSPYGYTF.

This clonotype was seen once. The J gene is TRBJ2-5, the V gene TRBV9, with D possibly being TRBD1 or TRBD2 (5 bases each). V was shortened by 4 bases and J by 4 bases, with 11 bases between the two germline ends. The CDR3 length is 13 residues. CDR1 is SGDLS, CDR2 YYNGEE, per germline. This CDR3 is CASSPMGRETQYF. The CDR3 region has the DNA TGTGCCAGCAGCCCGATGGGACGAGAGACCCAGTACTTC.

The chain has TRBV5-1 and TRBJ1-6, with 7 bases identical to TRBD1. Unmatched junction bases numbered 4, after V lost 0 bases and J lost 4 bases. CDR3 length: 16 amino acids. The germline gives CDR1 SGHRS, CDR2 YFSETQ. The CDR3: CASSLVQGLYNSPLHF. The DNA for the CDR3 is TGCGCCAGCAGCTTGGTACAGGGGCTGTATAATTCACCCCTCCACTTT. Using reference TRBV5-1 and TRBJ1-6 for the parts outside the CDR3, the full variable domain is KAGVTQTPRYLIKTRGQQVTLSCSPISGHRSVSWYQQTPGQGLQFLFEYFSETQRNKGNFPGRFSGRQFSNSRSEMNVSTLELGDSALYLCASSLVQGLYNSPLHFGNGTRLTVT.

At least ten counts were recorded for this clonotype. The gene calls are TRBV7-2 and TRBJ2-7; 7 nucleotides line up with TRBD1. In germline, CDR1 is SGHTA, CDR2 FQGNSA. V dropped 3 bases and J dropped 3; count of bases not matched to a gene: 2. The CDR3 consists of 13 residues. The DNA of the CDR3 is TGTGCCAGCAGCTTGAGACAGGGCTACGAGCAGTACTTC. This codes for CASSLRQGYEQYF.

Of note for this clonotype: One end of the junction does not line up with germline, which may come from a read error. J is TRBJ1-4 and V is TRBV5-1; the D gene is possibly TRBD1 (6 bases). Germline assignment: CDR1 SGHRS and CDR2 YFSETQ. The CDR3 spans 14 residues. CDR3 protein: CASTLRGINEKLFF. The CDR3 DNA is TGCGCCAGCACCTTGAGGGGGATTAATGAAAAACTGTTTTTT.

CDR3 sequence (DNA): TGTGCCAGCAGTTCCGGTGGGACGACATCGGCGGGCTACACCTTC. Amino acids: CASSSGGTTSAGYTF. This chain joins TRBV6-5 and TRBJ1-2; D possibly corresponds to TRBD1 (5 bases). The CDR3 extends over 15 amino acids. Germline V gene data show CDR1 as MNHEY and CDR2 as SVGAGI. The V and J ends lost 4 bases and 8 bases respectively, with 20 bases between them.

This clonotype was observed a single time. CDR3: CASSESGQGAQPQHF. DNA of the CDR3: TGTGCCAGCAGTGAATCGGGACAGGGGGCACAGCCCCAGCATTTT. The rearrangement uses TRBV2 and TRBJ1-5, with 12 positions matching TRBD1. With V trimmed by 2 bases and J by 7 bases, 3 bases remained unmatched. Germline values: CDR1 SNHLY, CDR2 FYNNEI. The CDR3 is 15 residues long.

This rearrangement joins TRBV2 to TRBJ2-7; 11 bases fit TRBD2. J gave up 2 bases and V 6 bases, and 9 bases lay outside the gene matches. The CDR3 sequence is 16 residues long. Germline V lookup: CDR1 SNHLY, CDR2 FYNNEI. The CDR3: CASSARGLAATYEQYF. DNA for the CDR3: TGTGCCAGCAGCGCGCGGGGACTAGCGGCTACCTACGAGCAGTACTTC.